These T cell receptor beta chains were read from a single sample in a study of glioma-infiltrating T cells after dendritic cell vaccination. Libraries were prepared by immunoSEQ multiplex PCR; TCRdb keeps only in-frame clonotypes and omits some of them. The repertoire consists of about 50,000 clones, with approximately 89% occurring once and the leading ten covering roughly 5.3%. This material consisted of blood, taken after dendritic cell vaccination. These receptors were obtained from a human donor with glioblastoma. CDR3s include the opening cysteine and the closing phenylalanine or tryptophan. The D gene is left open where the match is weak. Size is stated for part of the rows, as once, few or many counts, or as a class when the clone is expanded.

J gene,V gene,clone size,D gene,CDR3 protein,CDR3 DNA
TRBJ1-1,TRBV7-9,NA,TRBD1,CASSLRGEGAAEAFF,TGTGCCAGCAGCTTAAGGGGTGAGGGGGCAGCTGAAGCTTTCTTT
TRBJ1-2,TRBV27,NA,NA,CASSLKGEGYGYTF,TGTGCCAGCAGTTTAAAAGGAGAGGGCTATGGCTACACCTTC
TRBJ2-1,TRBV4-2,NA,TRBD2,CASSQSSNLAGGYEQFF,TGTGCCAGCAGCCAAAGTTCTAATCTAGCGGGAGGGTATGAGCAGTTCTTC
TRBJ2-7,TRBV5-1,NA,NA,CASSLYFQASYEQYF,TGCGCCAGCAGCTTGTATTTCCAAGCCTCCTACGAGCAGTACTTC
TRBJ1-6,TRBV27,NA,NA,CASSIPTGPLHF,TGTGCCAGCAGTATACCCACGGGACCCCTCCACTTT
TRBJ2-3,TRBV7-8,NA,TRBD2,CASSQIWSGRGTDTQYF,TGTGCCAGCAGCCAAATATGGAGCGGGAGGGGGACAGATACGCAGTATTTT
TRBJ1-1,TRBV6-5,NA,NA,CASSPNLNTEAFF,TGTGCCAGCAGTCCTAACCTAAACACTGAAGCTTTCTTT
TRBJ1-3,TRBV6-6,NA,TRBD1,CASSYRQGHSGNTIYF,TGTGCCAGCAGTTACCGACAGGGGCACTCTGGAAACACCATATATTTT
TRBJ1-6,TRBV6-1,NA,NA,CASSDRDDNSPLHF,TGTGCCAGCAGTGACAGGGATGATAATTCACCCCTCCACTTT
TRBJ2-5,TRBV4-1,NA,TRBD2,CASSPLGAGGPSKETQYF,TGCGCCAGCAGCCCCTTAGGAGCGGGAGGGCCCTCGAAGGAGACCCAGTACTTC
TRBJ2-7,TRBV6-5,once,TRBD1,CASSSTGTGVWEQYF,TGTGCCAGCAGTTCCACCGGGACAGGGGTGTGGGAGCAGTACTTC
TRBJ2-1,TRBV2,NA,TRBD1,CASSYGRQGLSGYDQFF,TGTGCCAGCAGTTACGGCCGACAGGGCCTCTCTGGATATGACCAGTTCTTC
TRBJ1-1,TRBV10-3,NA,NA,CAISSGREAFF,TGTGCCATCAGCTCCGGCAGGGAAGCTTTCTTT
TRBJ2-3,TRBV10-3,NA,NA,CAISESPSGTQYF,TGTGCCATCAGTGAGTCTCCCTCGGGTACGCAGTATTTT
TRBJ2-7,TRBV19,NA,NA,CASSIDATPPYEQYF,TGTGCCAGTAGTATAGACGCAACTCCACCCTACGAGCAGTACTTC
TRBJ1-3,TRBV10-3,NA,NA,CAISETQGSGNTIYF,TGTGCCATCAGCGAAACACAGGGATCTGGAAACACCATATATTTT
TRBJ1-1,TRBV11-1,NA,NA,CASSFLTNTEAFF,TGTGCCAGCAGCTTTCTAACGAACACTGAAGCTTTCTTT
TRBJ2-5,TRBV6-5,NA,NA,CASSYSGEETQYF,TGTGCCAGCAGTTACTCGGGAGAGGAGACCCAGTACTTC
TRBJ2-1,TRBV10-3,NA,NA,CAISMTRPGYNEQFF,TGTGCCATCAGTATGACCCGACCGGGCTACAATGAGCAGTTCTTC
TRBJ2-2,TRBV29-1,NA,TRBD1,CSVTGTGMDTGELFF,TGCAGCGTCACCGGGACAGGGATGGACACCGGGGAGCTGTTTTTT
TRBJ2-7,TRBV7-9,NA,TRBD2,CASSPIAGGPYEQYF,TGTGCCAGCAGCCCTATAGCGGGGGGACCCTACGAGCAGTACTTC
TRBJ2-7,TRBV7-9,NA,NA,CASSLGLGPDLTYEQYF,TGTGCCAGCAGCTTAGGGTTGGGGCCCGACCTAACCTACGAGCAGTACTTC
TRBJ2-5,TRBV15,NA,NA,CATSRSDGPIREQYF,TGTGCCACCAGCAGATCGGACGGGCCTATAAGGGAGCAGTACTTC
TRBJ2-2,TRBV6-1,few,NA,CASSQFTGELFF,TGTGCCAGCAGCCAGTTCACCGGGGAGCTGTTTTTT
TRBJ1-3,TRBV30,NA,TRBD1,CAWKGQGGGNTIYF,TGTGCCTGGAAGGGACAGGGTGGTGGAAACACCATATATTTT
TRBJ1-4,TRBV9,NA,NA,CASSVGWQGGEKLFF,TGTGCCAGCAGCGTAGGTTGGCAGGGCGGCGAAAAACTGTTTTTT
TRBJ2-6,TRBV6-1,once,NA,CASRSSGANVLTF,TGTGCCAGCCGGAGCTCTGGGGCCAACGTCCTGACTTTC
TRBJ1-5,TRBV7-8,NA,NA,CASSLAPEHDSNQPQHF,TGTGCCAGCAGCTTAGCCCCCGAACACGATAGCAATCAGCCCCAGCATTTT
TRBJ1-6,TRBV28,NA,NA,CASSLVDRNNSPLHF,TGTGCCAGCAGTCTAGTTGACAGGAATAATTCACCCCTCCACTTT
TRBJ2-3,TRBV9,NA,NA,CASSVAREADTQYF,TGTGCCAGCAGCGTAGCTAGGGAGGCAGATACGCAGTATTTT
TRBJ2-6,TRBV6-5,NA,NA,CASSPYRSGANVLTF,TGTGCCAGCAGTCCCTACCGCTCTGGGGCCAACGTCCTGACTTTC